The entry below gives a single T cell receptor (beta chain) sequence along with its context. The CDR3 loop spans 16 amino acids. V gave up 4 bases and J gave up 4 bases, with 18 bases separating them. Germline assignment: CDR1 SEHNR and CDR2 FQNEAQ (reference sequence). The data derive from a study of technical replicates of blood from several donors. Libraries were prepared by immunoSEQ multiplex PCR; TCRdb keeps only in-frame clonotypes and omits some of them. The table includes around 84,000 clones, roughly 98% detected once. The clonotype comes from a human donor in good health. Sequenced sample: T cells isolated from PBMCs. The genes are TRBV7-9 and TRBJ2-3; TRBD1 might be the D (6 bases). CDR3 in DNA: TGTGCCAGCAGCTCAACAGGGAATAGCGTGTCAGATACGCAGTATTTT. This codes for CASSSTGNSVSDTQYF.